Below, 25 T cell receptor beta chains from the same sample are listed, as sequenced in a study of blood T cell repertoires in COVID-19. TCRdb's copy holds only in-frame clones and misses some; the assay was immunoSEQ multiplex PCR. Of about 85,000 clones in the sample, roughly 85% were seen once. Sequences were obtained from peripheral blood. The receptors were gathered from a man between 60 and 75 years old with acute or convalescent COVID-19.

CDR3 DNA sequence: TGTGCCAGCTCATGGCGCGACACAACCTACGAGCAGTACTTC. This codes for CASSWRDTTYEQYF. V usage is TRBV18 and J usage is TRBJ2-7; D uncertain. The germline V gene has CDR1 KGHSH and CDR2 LQKENI. The CDR3 has 14 amino acids. Trimming removed 5 bases at V and 2 bases at J, with 13 bases between.

This chain joins TRBV18 and TRBJ2-7; D is unresolved. The V gene lost 3 bases and the J gene lost 3 bases, with 9 bases spanning the gap. Looked up from germline, CDR1 is KGHSH and CDR2 is LQKENI. This CDR3 region has 13 residues. The CDR3 nucleotides read TGTGCCAGCTCACCCCCTGATAGCTACGAGCAGTACTTC. This gives the protein CASSPPDSYEQYF.

The rearrangement joins TRBV2 to TRBJ1-5; D is possibly TRBD1 (5 bases). V was cut by 9 bases and J by 4 bases, with 13 bases left in between. This CDR3 is built from 13 residues. From germline, CDR1 is SNHLY and CDR2 FYNNEI. The DNA for the CDR3 is TGTGCCAGTAAGGGACTACTAAATCAGCCCCAGCATTTT. It encodes CASKGLLNQPQHF.

The table lists this clone with a count of one. The chain combines TRBV5-1 with TRBJ1-1; D uncertain. Germline V gives CDR1 SGHRS, CDR2 YFSETQ. V was clipped by 4 bases and J by 0 bases, with 13 bases between them. The CDR3 spans 15 residues. The CDR3: CASSQTALMNTEAFF. CDR3 DNA: TGCGCCAGCAGCCAAACAGCCTTAATGAACACTGAAGCTTTCTTT.

The genes are TRBV9 and TRBJ1-1; maybe TRBD1 (6 bases). Between the trimmed V and J ends, which lost 3 bases and 1 base, there was a span of 13 bases. The CDR3 consists of 15 residues. Germline V gene lookup returns CDR1 SGDLS and CDR2 YYNGEE. The CDR3 nucleotides are TGTGCCAGCAGCGCTCAGGGGTCTACGAACACTGAAGCTTTCTTT. Translation gives CASSAQGSTNTEAFF.

This clone showed up just once. The chain combines TRBV20-1 with TRBJ2-6; D uncertain. The length of the CDR3 is 15 residues. Deletions cut 5 bases from V and 0 bases from J, with 11 bases between. Per germline, CDR1 DFQATT and CDR2 SNEGSKA (reference sequence). This CDR3 is CSAGGPYSGANVLTF. The CDR3 DNA sequence: TGCAGTGCTGGTGGGCCATACTCTGGGGCCAACGTCCTGACTTTC.

The rearrangement links TRBV27 to TRBJ1-2; D is undetermined. Germline-derived CDR1 and CDR2 are MNHEY and SMNVEV (reference sequence). The CDR3 contains 11 residues. Between the trimmed V and J ends, which lost 10 bases and 6 bases, there was a span of 12 bases. In DNA, the CDR3 is TGTGCCACGAGGGATTTAGATGGCTACACCTTC. Protein: CATRDLDGYTF.

This chain links TRBV24-1 with TRBJ2-5; D is uncertain. Germline CDR1 KGHDR, CDR2 SFDVKD. This CDR3 spans 14 amino acids. Trimming removed 6 bases at V and 5 bases at J, with 15 bases between. The CDR3 sequence: CATSTTAMGETQYF. The CDR3 DNA follows: TGTGCCACCAGTACCACAGCCATGGGTGAGACCCAGTACTTC.

The CDR3 protein is CASSQELSETGSGNTIYF. The CDR3 region has the DNA TGCGCCAGCAGCCAAGAGTTGTCGGAGACAGGCTCTGGAAACACCATATATTTT. V usage is TRBV4-3 and J usage is TRBJ1-3, with D perhaps TRBD1 (6 bases). The germline V gene encodes CDR1 LGHNA and CDR2 YSLEER. The CDR3 contains 18 residues. V lost 0 bases to trimming and J lost 0 bases, with 15 bases between them.

CDR3 DNA: TGCGCCAGCAGCTTGTCAGGGGGCGGTTCACCCCTCCACTTT. Amino acids: CASSLSGGGSPLHF. The chain employs TRBV5-1 and TRBJ1-6; 8 nucleotides align to TRBD1. With 1 base clipped from V and 9 bases from J, the junction kept 3 bases outside the gene matches. CDR1 is SGHRS, CDR2 YFSETQ, per germline. The CDR3 contains 14 residues.

This sequence joins TRBV4-1 and TRBJ1-2; D remains unclear. The CDR3 is 14 amino acids. With 2 bases removed from V and 3 bases from J, the gap between germline ends came to 10 bases. CDR1 is MGHRA and CDR2 is YSYEKL in the germline V gene. The CDR3 region has the DNA TGCGCCAGCAGCCAACAGGTTAACGACTATGGCTACACCTTC. Translation gives CASSQQVNDYGYTF.

V and J are TRBV19 and TRBJ1-5; perhaps TRBD1 as D (5 bases). Germline assignment: CDR1 LNHDA and CDR2 SQIVND (reference sequence). The CDR3 has 14 residues. Trimming stripped 6 bases from V and 6 bases from J, with 15 bases between. The DNA for the CDR3 is TGTGCCAGTAGGGCGGGGGAGATTTCTCAGCCCCAGCATTTT. Translating it yields CASRAGEISQPQHF.

The chain has TRBV19 and TRBJ2-1; 7 nucleotides match TRBD1. Trimming at V came to 2 bases and at J to 3 bases, leaving 7 bases not matched to a gene. This CDR3 is 16 amino acids long. Germline V gene sequence: CDR1 LNHDA, CDR2 SQIVND (reference sequence). The chain's CDR3 is CASSIWSTGYYNEQFF. DNA for the CDR3: TGTGCCAGTAGTATATGGTCGACAGGGTACTACAATGAGCAGTTCTTC.

The V and J genes are TRBV19 and TRBJ1-5, with a weak D call TRBD1 (6 bases). V gave up 7 bases and J gave up 0 bases, with 13 bases separating them. The CDR3 contains 15 residues. Germline CDR1 reads LNHDA; CDR2 reads SQIVND (reference sequence). In DNA form, the CDR3 reads TGTGCCAGTACCGCTGAAGGGGGTAGCAATCAGCCCCAGCATTTT. The encoded protein is CASTAEGGSNQPQHF.

The chain recombines TRBV4-3 with TRBJ1-2; TRBD1 might be the D (5 bases). CDR1 and CDR2 from the germline V gene are LGHNA and YSLEER. The V gene lost 0 bases and the J gene lost 3 bases, with 11 bases spanning the gap. The CDR3 is 15 residues long. The CDR3 reads CASSQELGEDYGYTF. Written as DNA, the CDR3 is TGCGCCAGCAGCCAAGAACTGGGGGAGGACTATGGCTACACCTTC.

This rearrangement joins TRBV11-3 to TRBJ2-5; no clear D gene. V lost 0 bases to trimming and J lost 5 bases, with 16 bases between them. Germline assignment: CDR1 SGHNT and CDR2 YENEEA. The CDR3 covers 16 residues. The CDR3 region is CASSLDPGLGSETQYF. The CDR3, as DNA: TGTGCCAGCAGCTTAGATCCAGGTCTGGGTTCTGAGACCCAGTACTTC.

The chain carries TRBV2 and TRBJ1-2; 7 bases match TRBD1. Germline CDR1 reads SNHLY; CDR2 reads FYNNEI. V lost 10 bases, J lost 4 bases, and 9 bases stayed unmatched. CDR3 length: 13 residues. The DNA for the CDR3 is TGTGCCACACTTCCCCAGGGGGGCTATGGCTACACCTTC. It specifies CATLPQGGYGYTF.

The chain joins TRBV24-1 to TRBJ2-3; D possibly corresponds to TRBD2 (6 bases). Trimming pared 3 bases from V and 3 bases from J, leaving 18 bases between. CDR3 length: 17 residues. CDR1 and CDR2 (germline): KGHDR, SFDVKD. The DNA of the CDR3 is TGTGCCACCAGTGATCCTCCCCGTGGCGGGGCGACAGATACGCAGTATTTT. Translated: CATSDPPRGGATDTQYF.

The chain is built from TRBV7-2 and TRBJ1-1, with 7 bases aligning to TRBD1. Per germline, CDR1 SGHTA and CDR2 FQGNSA. The J segment lost 4 bases and the V segment lost 5 bases, leaving 10 bases of the junction unmatched. The length of the CDR3 is 15 residues. The CDR3 region has the DNA TGTGCCAGCAGCCCGGGACAGCCGGTGGGCACTGAAGCTTTCTTT. Protein sequence: CASSPGQPVGTEAFF.

This clone was seen a handful of times. The chain recombines TRBV5-4 with TRBJ2-3, with D tentatively TRBD1 (6 bases). CDR3 length: 15 residues. Germline CDR1 and CDR2: SGHNT and YYREEE (reference sequence). V was trimmed by 0 bases and J by 4 bases, leaving 12 bases between them. This CDR3 is CASSLVPGAADTQYF. CDR3 coding DNA: TGTGCCAGCAGCTTGGTGCCAGGGGCTGCAGATACGCAGTATTTT.

CDR3 nucleotides: TGCAGCGTTGAATTTCCCGGGGTTTGGGAGACCCAGTACTTC. It translates to CSVEFPGVWETQYF. The chain has TRBV29-1 and TRBJ2-5; a weak D match, TRBD2 (5 bases). Germline V CDR1 and CDR2: SQVTM, ANQGSEA. V dropped 2 bases and J dropped 5 bases, with 15 bases sitting between them. The CDR3 is 14 residues long.

V is TRBV6-6 and J is TRBJ1-2; 11 bases match TRBD1. Per germline, CDR1 MNHNY and CDR2 SVGAGI (reference sequence). The J segment lost 8 bases and the V segment lost 6 bases, leaving 8 bases of the junction unmatched. The CDR3 runs to 14 residues. CDR3 coding DNA: TGTGCCAGCAGGGGGACAGGGGGTATCTCGGGCTACACCTTC. This sequence encodes CASRGTGGISGYTF.

The chain has TRBV12-5 and TRBJ2-3, with D hard to call. This CDR3 is 12 amino acids long. Between the trimmed V and J ends, which lost 5 bases and 5 bases, there was a span of 8 bases. Germline lookup yields CDR1 LGHNT and CDR2 FRNRAP. CDR3 loop: CASGPPGDTQYF. CDR3 bases: TGTGCTAGTGGTCCCCCCGGAGATACGCAGTATTTT.

The chain uses TRBV7-9 and TRBJ1-2; no reliable D call. This CDR3 contains 11 residues. Trimming left V 4 bases short and J 4 bases short, with 4 bases between. CDR1 SEHNR and CDR2 FQNEAQ come from the germline V gene (reference sequence). CDR3 residues: CASSSSYGYTF. CDR3 sequence (DNA): TGTGCCAGCAGCTCTTCCTATGGCTACACCTTC.

The chain links TRBV27 to TRBJ1-2; a possible D gene is TRBD1 (5 bases). V lost 5 bases, J lost 5 bases, and 15 bases lay in between. The CDR3 has 14 amino acids. CDR1 and CDR2 (germline): MNHEY, SMNVEV (reference sequence). The CDR3, as DNA: TGTGCCAGCAGTCCCCTCGGAGGGACGTATGGCTACACCTTC. It encodes CASSPLGGTYGYTF.